These 23 T cell receptor beta chains came from one sample sequenced in a study of sequential checkpoint blockade in melanoma. Profiled with immunoSEQ multiplex PCR; TCRdb holds only in-frame clones, not every one. The sample has roughly 20,000 clones, 27% seen once; the top ten hold over 5%. Treatment: randomized to nivolumab then ipilimumab (arm A) or the reverse (arm B). The sequencing used tumor tissue (inferred from file names), collected from a patient given nivolumab and ipilimumab in sequence. These receptors were obtained from a human donor with melanoma.

The chain has TRBV5-1 and TRBJ2-7; no clear D gene. The germline V gene encodes CDR1 SGHRS and CDR2 YFSETQ. The V end lost 3 bases, the J end lost 2 bases, and 15 bases lay between the germline ends. This CDR3 is built from 15 residues. The CDR3 coding sequence is TGCGCCAGCAGCTCCGGGTCCGGATCTCCCTACGAGCAGTACTTC. It encodes CASSSGSGSPYEQYF.

The V call is TRBV19, the J call TRBJ1-2; perhaps TRBD1 as D (5 bases). The CDR3 spans 16 residues. Trimming pared 7 bases from V and 3 bases from J, leaving 21 bases between. Germline CDR1 and CDR2: LNHDA and SQIVND (reference sequence). The CDR3 here is CASTPGQWGADYGYTF. The CDR3 DNA reads as TGTGCCAGTACCCCCGGGCAGTGGGGCGCGGACTATGGCTACACCTTC.

This clone showed up just a few times. The chain employs TRBV30 and TRBJ2-5; either TRBD1 or TRBD2 may supply D (5 bases each). The V gene lost 4 bases and the J gene lost 7 bases, with 16 bases spanning the gap. CDR3 length: 13 amino acids. CDR1 GTSNPN and CDR2 SVGIG come from the germline V gene (reference sequence). The CDR3 DNA reads as TGTGCCTGGATTCCAGGGAAGGAGGTGACCCAGTACTTC. It codes for CAWIPGKEVTQYF. The full variable domain, its missing parts supplied by reference TRBV30 and TRBJ2-5, is SQTIHQWPATLVQPVGSPLSLECTVEGTSNPNLYWYRQAAGRGLQLLFYSVGIGQISSEVPQNLSASRPQDRQFILSSKKLLLSDSGFYLCAWIPGKEVTQYFGPGTRLLVL.

A few counts support this clone. The chain combines TRBV7-8 with TRBJ2-5, with D perhaps given as TRBD1 or TRBD2 (7 bases each). Germline-derived CDR1 and CDR2 are SGHVS and FQNEAQ. The CDR3 is 13 amino acids. The germline V and J ends were trimmed by 5 bases and 5 bases, with 12 bases remaining between them. The chain's CDR3 is CASSRQGGETQYF. DNA of the CDR3: TGTGCCAGCAGCCGTCAGGGGGGGGAGACCCAGTACTTC. The full variable domain, in which reference TRBV7-8 and TRBJ2-5 provide the parts outside the CDR3, is GAGVSQSPRYKVAKRGQDVALRCDPISGHVSLFWYQQALGQGPEFLTYFQNEAQLDKSGLPSDRFFAERPEGSVSTLKIQRTQQEDSAVYLCASSRQGGETQYFGPGTRLLVL.

The chain couples TRBV23-1 to TRBJ2-1, with D perhaps assigned TRBD1 or TRBD2 (6 bases each). TRBV23-1 is designated an ORF whose function remains uncertain. CDR3 size: 13 residues. Trimming stripped 6 bases from V and 5 bases from J, with 11 bases between. This CDR3 reads CASRGGSHNEQFF. Written as DNA, the CDR3 is TGCGCCAGCAGGGGGGGCAGCCACAATGAGCAGTTCTTC.

Only a few counts were recorded for this clone. This chain connects TRBV23-1 to TRBJ2-2; weak D call: TRBD2 (6 bases). TRBV23-1 is identified as an open reading frame with a role that is uncertain. This CDR3 is 15 amino acids long. Trimming took off 6 bases at V and 1 base at J, with 12 bases between the two ends. The CDR3 nucleotides read TGCGCCAGCAGCCAAGAGGAGGGGAACACCGGGGAGCTGTTTTTT. Encoded protein: CASSQEEGNTGELFF.

This clone has more than one count but fewer than ten. The chain carries TRBV9 and TRBJ2-7, with TRBD2 matching 10 bases. The CDR3 length is 16 residues. The V gene's germline CDR1 is SGDLS and CDR2 YYNGEE. Unmatched junction bases numbered 10, after V lost 4 bases and J lost 3 bases. This chain's CDR3 is CASSQSTSGRNYEQYF. The CDR3 bases are TGTGCCAGCAGCCAATCGACTAGCGGGCGAAACTACGAGCAGTACTTC.

The chain carries TRBV19 and TRBJ2-3, with TRBD2 identical over 7 bases. This CDR3 is 15 amino acids long. Germline assignment: CDR1 LNHDA and CDR2 SQIVND (reference sequence). With V trimmed by 7 bases and J by 3 bases, 10 bases remained unmatched. CDR3 nucleotides: TGTGCCAGTACCGACTGGGATAGCGGGACAGATACGCAGTATTTT. Its translation: CASTDWDSGTDTQYF.

The V and J genes are TRBV5-1 and TRBJ1-5; a weak D match, TRBD1 (5 bases). Trimming shortened V by 4 bases and J by 4 bases, and 12 bases separated the two germline ends. Germline V gives CDR1 SGHRS, CDR2 YFSETQ. The CDR3 runs 14 residues. The CDR3 spells CASSLDGGNQPQHF. As DNA, the CDR3 is TGCGCCAGCAGCCTGGACGGGGGGAATCAGCCCCAGCATTTT.

The chain has TRBV11-3 and TRBJ1-1; weak D call: TRBD1 (5 bases). The germline CDR1 and CDR2 sequences are SGHNT and YENEEA. Trimming pared 1 base from V and 0 bases from J, leaving 9 bases between. This CDR3 contains 15 residues. The DNA of the CDR3 is TGTGCCAGCAGCTTAGTGGGGGGAATGAACACTGAAGCTTTCTTT. Translation gives CASSLVGGMNTEAFF.

The chain employs TRBV9 and TRBJ1-6; possible D gene TRBD1, 5 bases. CDR3 length: 15 residues. Germline loops: CDR1 SGDLS, CDR2 YYNGEE. Trimming stripped 0 bases from V and 10 bases from J, with 14 bases between. The CDR3 region is CASSVEGNPRSPLHF. CDR3 nucleotide sequence: TGTGCCAGCAGCGTAGAGGGGAACCCAAGGTCACCCCTCCACTTT.

This clone was observed a few times. The chain combines TRBV23-1 with TRBJ2-3; 7 bases map to TRBD2. TRBV23-1 is placed among ORFs of uncertain function. V was pared by 10 bases and J by 5 bases, with 9 bases of the junction left unmatched. The CDR3 is 13 amino acids. CDR3 loop: CATGGAVEDTQYF. CDR3 coding DNA: TGCGCCACGGGAGGAGCGGTGGAAGATACGCAGTATTTT.

V usage is TRBV29-1 and J usage is TRBJ2-7; either TRBD1 or TRBD2 may supply D (5 bases each). CDR1 is SQVTM and CDR2 is ANQGSEA in the germline V gene. The CDR3 runs 13 residues. V was pared by 6 bases and J by 3 bases, with 15 bases between. The CDR3 protein is CSVGDPLGYEQYF. DNA of the CDR3: TGCAGCGTGGGGGATCCTTTGGGCTACGAGCAGTACTTC.

This clone has just a few counts. J is TRBJ2-5 and V is TRBV28; 14 bases map to TRBD2. The CDR3 covers 16 residues. Germline loops: CDR1 MDHEN, CDR2 SYDVKM. V was clipped by 2 bases and J by 4 bases; unmatched bases: 3. The CDR3 DNA is TGTGCCAGCAGTTTAGGACTAGCGGGAGGATCAGAGACCCAGTACTTC. Amino acids: CASSLGLAGGSETQYF.

The gene calls are TRBV7-7 and TRBJ2-7, with D tentatively TRBD2 (5 bases). The germline V gene has CDR1 SSHAT and CDR2 FNYEAQ (reference sequence). V was clipped by 0 bases and J by 3 bases, with 18 bases between them. The CDR3 has 17 amino acids. CDR3 amino acids: CASSLATRTHFFYEQYF. DNA of the CDR3: TGTGCCAGCAGCTTAGCAACTAGGACTCACTTCTTCTACGAGCAGTACTTC.

This clone has a handful of counts. This chain joins TRBV28 and TRBJ2-5; 10 nucleotides line up with TRBD2. The CDR3 consists of 14 residues. Germline CDR1 and CDR2: MDHEN and SYDVKM. Germline trimming cut 5 bases from V and 5 bases from J; bases unmatched to any gene: 5. This chain's CDR3 is CASSAAGGLETQYF. In DNA form, the CDR3 reads TGTGCCAGCAGTGCAGCGGGGGGGCTGGAGACCCAGTACTTC.

The chain joins TRBV18 to TRBJ2-2, with D possibly TRBD2 on 6 matching bases. CDR3 length: 14 amino acids. Germline CDR1 is KGHSH and CDR2 is LQKENI. Trimming left V 5 bases short and J 7 bases short, with 14 bases between. The DNA of the CDR3 is TGTGCCAGCTCAGTCTGGGAGGAGGACGGGGAGCTGTTTTTT. This sequence encodes CASSVWEEDGELFF.

The chain has TRBV12-5 and TRBJ2-1; TRBD1 agrees at 9 bases. Germline CDR1 LGHNT, CDR2 FRNRAP. There are 13 residues in the CDR3. The CDR3 reads CASIPQGADEQFF. Written as DNA, the CDR3 is TGTGCCAGCATCCCACAGGGGGCGGATGAGCAGTTCTTC.

By sample share, this clone is medium-sized. The V and J genes are TRBV6-8 and TRBJ1-4; the D gene is possibly TRBD1 (5 bases). V shed 5 bases and J shed 4 bases, with 14 bases lying between them. CDR3 length: 15 amino acids. Germline CDR1 MNHGY, CDR2 SAAAGT. For the CDR3, the DNA is TGTGCCAGCAGTCCGCGGACGGGACGTAATGAAAAACTGTTTTTT. Translated, it gives CASSPRTGRNEKLFF.

This clone was observed a few times. This rearrangement joins TRBV18 to TRBJ2-3; no clear D gene. The CDR3 spans 15 residues. Germline values: CDR1 KGHSH, CDR2 LQKENI. Trimming pared 1 base from V and 4 bases from J, leaving 12 bases between. The CDR3 protein is CASSPLSSRPDTQYF. CDR3 in DNA: TGTGCCAGCTCACCACTATCTAGTCGGCCAGATACGCAGTATTTT.

This chain uses TRBV11-3 with TRBJ2-2; D is unresolved. V lost 0 bases and J 7 bases, leaving 12 bases between the germline ends. CDR1 is SGHNT, CDR2 YENEEA, per germline. This CDR3 region has 15 residues. The CDR3 coding sequence is TGTGCCAGCAGCTTAGAAATTAGTTGGGGCGGGGAGCTGTTTTTT. Protein sequence: CASSLEISWGGELFF.

The J gene is TRBJ2-3, the V gene TRBV28, with TRBD1 as a possible D gene (6 bases). Trimming pared 10 bases from V and 6 bases from J, leaving 14 bases between. Looked up from germline, CDR1 is MDHEN and CDR2 is SYDVKM. This CDR3 region has 12 residues. Here the CDR3 DNA reads TGTGCCATCACTGGGGGCCTTGATACGCAGTATTTT. The encoded protein is CAITGGLDTQYF.

In its sample, this clone was seen a few times. The V gene is TRBV19, the J gene TRBJ2-5; 14 positions match TRBD2. The V gene end was trimmed by 6 bases and the J gene end by 4 bases; junction bases not matched to a gene: 1. The CDR3 has 14 amino acids. From germline, CDR1 is LNHDA and CDR2 SQIVND (reference sequence). Here the CDR3 reads CASRGLAGVETQYF. In DNA form, the CDR3 reads TGTGCCAGTAGGGGACTAGCGGGAGTAGAGACCCAGTACTTC.